These T cell receptor beta chains were read from a single sample in a study of vaccination and CD4 T cells after COVID-19. TCRdb called the PCR reads again in MiXCR, with one record for every CDR3 protein. The sample holds over 15,000 distinct CDR3 sequences; around 47% are singletons and the top ten take about 3.7%. No antigen has been identified for these receptors. The sequenced sample was CD4+ T cells from blood, cultured in vitro. These receptors were collected from a human donor who had recovered from COVID-19. The conserved cysteine and the conserved F or W are not part of the CDR3 here. The size field is filled for only some rows; it gives once, few, many or a size class.

TRBV7-2	TRBJ2-5	.	ASQRTEAQETQY
TRBV20-1	TRBJ2-1	.	SARDLKGHLEQF
TRBV4-3	TRBJ2-2	.	ASSQVTSGKNTGELF
TRBV19	TRBJ1-1	few	ASHHGGVVAEAF
TRBV5-1	TRBJ1-1	.	ASSYLRGEGTEAF
TRBV19	TRBJ2-3	once	ASSITSSRTDTQY
TRBV19	TRBJ1-5	.	ASSMVASYSNQPQH
TRBV5-1	TRBJ1-1	.	ASSLEPPGLNTEAF
TRBV6-5	TRBJ2-3	few	ASSYVTDTQY
TRBV28	TRBJ1-2	.	ASSLRSGVLYGYT